This section outlines one TCR beta chain sequence together with its context. Its antigen remains unidentified. It was with 60 Vbeta and 13 Jbeta primers that the PCR ran. Measured with immunoSEQ multiplex PCR; TCRdb has only the in-frame clones, and not every one. This sample contains around 50,000 clones. The germline gives CDR1 SGHRS, CDR2 YFSETQ. This CDR3 has 16 amino acids. These data belong to a study of cytomegalovirus exposure and HLA in healthy donors. Donors were nominally healthy when sampled, though unrecorded immune exposures were likely. Notes on the study in general: Researchers counted around 180 TCR beta chains as cytomegalovirus-associated. Immune exposure information comprised only CMV serostatus. Researchers reported that a few CMV-associated chains were confirmed in vitro as CMV antigen-specific.

This chain connects TRBV5-1 to TRBJ2-5, with D possibly TRBD2 on 5 matching bases. Judging by the DNA end, TRBJ2-7 fits better; the J call may be wrong. The TCR originated in a woman aged 45 to 65 in good health and CMV-seropositive. Material: PBMCs. CDR3 DNA sequence: TGCGCCAGCAGCTTGGCGGGAATTAACGGGAACTACGAGCAGTACTTC. This codes for CASSLAGINGNYEQYF.